Presented here are 13 T cell receptor beta chains from one specimen sequenced in a study of T cell responses to AZD1222 COVID-19 vaccine. Data came from immunoSEQ multiplex PCR; TCRdb stores just in-frame clones and leaves some out. The sample lists 80,000 or so clones; over 80% were seen once. The specimen was peripheral blood, collected on day 0 of AZD1222 vaccination. All receptors derive from an adult in good health.

With regard to this clone: This sample includes further DNA sequences coding for the same CDR3. The CDR3 spells CASSFLAGSTGELFF. CDR3 bases: TGCGCCAGCAGCTTTCTAGCGGGGTCCACCGGGGAGCTGTTTTTT. The chain combines TRBV5-1 with TRBJ2-2; 9 positions agree with TRBD2. The CDR3 loop spans 15 amino acids. Germline V gene data show CDR1 as SGHRS and CDR2 as YFSETQ. Losses at the gene ends were 2 bases for V and 4 bases for J; bases not matched to a gene: 3. Combining the CDR3 with reference TRBV5-1 and TRBJ2-2 gives the whole variable domain KAGVTQTPRYLIKTRGQQVTLSCSPISGHRSVSWYQQTPGQGLQFLFEYFSETQRNKGNFPGRFSGRQFSNSRSEMNVSTLELGDSALYLCASSFLAGSTGELFFGEGSRLTVL.

The CDR3 reads CASSPGTANTEAFF. CDR3 DNA sequence: TGTGCCAGCAGTCCGGGGACGGCGAACACTGAAGCTTTCTTT. The chain is built from TRBV27 and TRBJ1-1, with a weak D call TRBD1 (5 bases). The CDR3 is 14 amino acids. CDR1 MNHEY and CDR2 SMNVEV come from the germline V gene (reference sequence). V was cut by 5 bases and J by 1 base, with 11 bases left in between.

V gene TRBV7-2 combines with J gene TRBJ1-3; D is ambiguous. Looked up from germline, CDR1 is SGHTA and CDR2 is FQGNSA. Trimming pared 1 base from V and 0 bases from J, leaving 7 bases between. The CDR3 is 15 amino acids. The CDR3: CASSLVWPSGNTIYF. The CDR3 DNA follows: TGTGCCAGCAGCTTAGTTTGGCCCTCTGGAAACACCATATATTTT.

The V and J genes are TRBV12-3 or TRBV12-4 and TRBJ2-1; D remains ambiguous. The CDR3 spans 12 residues. The V and J ends lost 4 bases and 12 bases respectively, with 13 bases between them. Here the CDR3 DNA reads TGTGCCAGCAGTTCGACAAATTCGGGGCAGTTCTTC. The encoded protein is CASSSTNSGQFF.

The rearrangement joins TRBV5-1 to TRBJ2-2; D is unresolved. Trimming removed 0 bases from V and 0 bases from J, with 6 bases in between. Germline V gene lookup returns CDR1 SGHRS and CDR2 YFSETQ. The CDR3 covers 15 residues. Written as DNA, the CDR3 is TGCGCCAGCAGCTTGGACACAACGAACACCGGGGAGCTGTTTTTT. This translates into CASSLDTTNTGELFF.

The chain carries TRBV6-5 and TRBJ2-7; D is possibly TRBD1 or TRBD2 (5 bases each). Trimming shortened V by 5 bases and J by 2 bases, and 13 bases separated the two germline ends. The CDR3 has 14 amino acids. Looked up from germline, CDR1 is MNHEY and CDR2 is SVGAGI. CDR3: CASSTRDVPYEQYF. Written as DNA, the CDR3 is TGTGCCAGCAGTACACGGGACGTACCCTACGAGCAGTACTTC.

The sample holds a few counts of this clone. The chain combines TRBV4-1 with TRBJ1-3; D may be TRBD1 (6 bases). Trimming pared 1 base from V and 0 bases from J, leaving 10 bases between. Germline assignment: CDR1 MGHRA and CDR2 YSYEKL. The CDR3 spans 16 residues. As DNA, the CDR3 is TGCGCCAGCAGCCAAGGCCCAGGGGTCTCTGGAAACACCATATATTTT. Protein product: CASSQGPGVSGNTIYF.

The chain carries TRBV18 and TRBJ2-1; D might be TRBD2 (5 bases). The CDR3 covers 20 residues. The ends were cut back, 3 bases at V and 0 bases at J, with 24 bases in the middle. The germline CDR1 and CDR2 sequences are KGHSH and LQKENI. This chain's CDR3 is CASSPLDRRRSDSSYNEQFF. The CDR3 coding sequence is TGTGCCAGCTCACCTTTGGACCGAAGGAGGTCTGATAGCTCCTACAATGAGCAGTTCTTC.

This chain uses TRBV5-4 with TRBJ2-3; D unclear. The germline gives CDR1 SGHNT, CDR2 YYREEE (reference sequence). The CDR3 has 14 amino acids. V lost 0 bases and J 2 bases, leaving 7 bases between the germline ends. The CDR3 nucleotides are TGTGCCAGCAGCTTGGAGACCACCACAGATACGCAGTATTTT. It encodes CASSLETTTDTQYF.

V usage is TRBV11-1 and J usage is TRBJ1-1, with D possibly TRBD1 on 6 matching bases. Germline loops: CDR1 SGHAT, CDR2 FQDESV (reference sequence). Trimming removed 4 bases at V and 7 bases at J, with 19 bases between. This CDR3 spans 15 amino acids. The CDR3 protein is CASSSLGRQGREAFF. The CDR3 DNA reads TGTGCCAGCAGCTCCCTTGGCCGGCAGGGGCGTGAAGCTTTCTTT. The variable domain in full, with the rest retrieved from reference TRBV11-1 and TRBJ1-1, is EAEVAQSPRYKITEKSQAVAFWCDPISGHATLYWYRQILGQGPELLVQFQDESVVDDSQLPKDRFSAERLKGVDSTLKIQPAELGDSAMYLCASSSLGRQGREAFFGQGTRLTVV.

The J gene is TRBJ1-3, the V gene TRBV7-6; 7 nucleotides agree with TRBD1. The V gene end was trimmed by 5 bases and the J gene end by 0 bases; junction bases not matched to a gene: 7. Germline-derived CDR1 and CDR2 are SGHVS and FNYEAQ. The CDR3 sequence is 16 residues long. DNA for the CDR3: TGTGCCAGCAGCCTCACAGGGGCTAGCTCTGGAAACACCATATATTTT. It codes for CASSLTGASSGNTIYF.

This clone was seen once. This chain uses TRBV29-1 with TRBJ1-2; no reliable D call. The CDR3 is 13 residues long. Germline values: CDR1 SQVTM, CDR2 ANQGSEA. Trimming stripped 5 bases from V and 6 bases from J, with 16 bases between. The CDR3 loop is CSVFNTAYDGYTF. CDR3 bases: TGCAGCGTTTTTAATACTGCCTATGATGGCTACACCTTC.

This clone was seen a few times. This sequence joins TRBV6-5 and TRBJ2-7; D ambiguous. Deletions cut 5 bases from V and 3 bases from J, with 8 bases between. This CDR3 has 12 residues. Germline CDR1 and CDR2: MNHEY and SVGAGI. The CDR3 sequence: CASSSWIYEQYF. CDR3 bases: TGTGCCAGCAGTAGCTGGATCTACGAGCAGTACTTC.